Shown below are 27 T cell receptor beta chains from a single sample sequenced in a study of blood T cells in healthy people across ages. A second PCR of about 7 to 12 cycles used a sample-barcoded 5' primer and a J-beta primer mix. TCRdb re-derived calls from the 5' RACE reads in MiXCR, one entry per CDR3 protein. The sample has under 2 million distinct CDR3 sequences, about 35% seen once. The source material was blood. All receptors derive from a woman in her twenties or thirties in good health.

The chain is built from TRBV20-1 and TRBJ2-7; D remains unclear. Germline V lookup: CDR1 DFQATT, CDR2 SNEGSKA (reference sequence). The CDR3 sequence is 13 residues long. V was cut by 1 base and J by 5 bases, with 12 bases left in between. CDR3 sequence: CSARVGIKDEQYF. The CDR3 nucleotides read TGCAGTGCTAGAGTAGGGATTAAGGACGAGCAGTACTTC.

This clonotype showed up just a few times. DNA of the CDR3: TGTGCCAGCAGTGAACGGCGGGGGGGGCGTGAGACCCAGTACTTC. This codes for CASSERRGGRETQYF. The rearrangement links TRBV6-1 to TRBJ2-5, with 9 bases matching TRBD2. Germline CDR1 reads MNHNS; CDR2 reads SASEGT. The CDR3 is 15 amino acids. The V gene end was trimmed by 2 bases and the J gene end by 5 bases; junction bases not matched to a gene: 6.

This clonotype turned up a few times. V is TRBV24-1 and J is TRBJ1-2; 8 nucleotides line up with TRBD1. The CDR3 spans 14 residues. CDR1 KGHDR and CDR2 SFDVKD come from the germline V gene. With V trimmed by 3 bases and J by 4 bases, 3 bases remained unmatched. CDR3 coding DNA: TGTGCCACCAGTGATCAGACAGGGGCCTATGGCTACACCTTC. Its protein is CATSDQTGAYGYTF.

This clonotype was seen more than once but under ten times. The chain couples TRBV6-1 to TRBJ1-2; D might be TRBD1 (5 bases). The V and J ends lost 6 bases and 8 bases respectively, with 31 bases between them. Germline V gene sequence: CDR1 MNHNS, CDR2 SASEGT. This CDR3 region has 18 residues. The CDR3 DNA reads as TGTGCCAGCAGCCCCCAGGCAGGGAAGAGGTCCACGGTCCTAGGCTACACCTTC. This encodes CASSPQAGKRSTVLGYTF.

A few counts support this clonotype. The chain has TRBV12-3 or TRBV12-4 and TRBJ2-7; either TRBD1 or TRBD2 may fit D (5 bases each). There are 11 residues in the CDR3. V lost 6 bases and J 10 bases, leaving 13 bases between the germline ends. The CDR3 sequence is CASSSLRDQYF. The CDR3 DNA is TGTGCCAGCAGCTCCCTCCGGGACCAGTACTTC.

This clonotype was seen only a few times. The V call is TRBV3-1, the J call TRBJ2-1, with 13 bases lining up with TRBD2. Germline-derived CDR1 and CDR2 are LGHDT and YNNKEL (reference sequence). CDR3 length: 15 residues. J lost 10 bases, V lost 4 bases, and 7 bases had no gene match. CDR3 nucleotide sequence: TGTGCCAGCAGCCCGGGACTAGCGGGATCATACGAGCAGTTCTTC. It specifies CASSPGLAGSYEQFF.

This clonotype showed up just a few times. The chain carries TRBV18 and TRBJ2-1; 10 positions agree with TRBD2. The germline V gene has CDR1 KGHSH and CDR2 LQKENI. This CDR3 has 15 residues. Trimming removed 4 bases from V and 5 bases from J; junction bases left unmatched: 5. The CDR3 DNA sequence: TGTGCCAGCTCACTGGGACTAGCGAGGAACAATGAGCAGTTCTTC. Translating it yields CASSLGLARNNEQFF.

The V gene is TRBV24-1, the J gene TRBJ2-2, with D perhaps matching TRBD1 (6 bases). Germline V gives CDR1 KGHDR, CDR2 SFDVKD. CDR3 size: 16 residues. Trimming shortened V by 5 bases and J by 2 bases, and 14 bases separated the two germline ends. For the CDR3, the DNA is TGTGCCACCAGTGGGCCCGGCAGGGGCAACACCGGGGAGCTGTTTTTT. It codes for CATSGPGRGNTGELFF.

In the case of this clonotype: A much more abundant neighbour one base away suggests this may be a read error. The rearrangement uses TRBV4-1 and TRBJ2-5; no reliable D call. The CDR3 runs to 12 residues. Germline V gene data show CDR1 as MGHRA and CDR2 as YSYEKL. The CDR3 here is CTSSQDWETQYF. DNA for the CDR3: TGCACCAGCAGCCAAGATTGGGAGACCCAGTACTTC.

This clonotype has only a few counts. This rearrangement joins TRBV25-1 to TRBJ2-1; the match to TRBD2 covers 10 bases. The trim removed 5 bases at V and 4 bases at J, leaving 11 bases unmatched. The V gene's germline CDR1 is MGHDK and CDR2 SYGVNS. The CDR3 length is 17 residues. The CDR3 loop reads CASSIPPPSGGYNEQFF. In DNA, the CDR3 is TGTGCCAGCAGTATTCCGCCCCCTAGCGGGGGTTACAATGAGCAGTTCTTC.

This clonotype was detected once. The J gene is TRBJ2-7, the V gene TRBV18; 9 bases map to TRBD1. The closer fit of TRBJ2-5 to the DNA end suggests the J call may be wrong. CDR3 size: 15 residues. CDR1 is KGHSH and CDR2 is LQKENI in the germline V gene. For the CDR3, the DNA is TGTGCCAGCTCACCTGCCGTGGGACAGGGAAAGACCCAGTACTTC. Amino acid sequence: CASSPAVGQGKTQYF.

This clonotype showed up just a few times. The chain employs TRBV5-1 and TRBJ1-2, with TRBD1 as a possible D gene (5 bases). The CDR3 has 14 amino acids. The V gene lost 0 bases and the J gene lost 11 bases, with 17 bases spanning the gap. From germline, CDR1 is SGHRS and CDR2 YFSETQ. The CDR3 loop reads CASSLAGAGQPYTF. The CDR3 coding sequence is TGCGCCAGCAGCTTGGCCGGGGCCGGACAACCTTACACCTTC.

There are many counts of this clonotype. J is TRBJ2-1 and V is TRBV29-1, with TRBD2 identical over 15 bases. The germline gives CDR1 SQVTM, CDR2 ANQGSEA. With V trimmed by 7 bases and J by 13 bases, 8 bases remained unmatched. CDR3 length: 13 amino acids. Here the CDR3 DNA reads TGCAGCGCTGGGGGGACTAGCGGGAGGCCACAGTTCTTC. Protein: CSAGGTSGRPQFF.

The chain couples TRBV4-1 to TRBJ1-1, with D possibly TRBD1 on 5 matching bases. This CDR3 is 13 amino acids long. Trimming stripped 3 bases from V and 4 bases from J, with 9 bases between. CDR1 is MGHRA, CDR2 YSYEKL, per germline. This chain's CDR3 is CASSQATATEAFF. CDR3 DNA: TGCGCCAGCAGCCAGGCGACAGCCACTGAAGCTTTCTTT.

About this clonotype: A single base separates this from a much larger clone, so it may be a read error. The chain recombines TRBV3-1 with TRBJ2-5; 15 bases map to TRBD2. The CDR3 has 16 residues. Germline-derived CDR1 and CDR2 are LGHDT and YNNKEL (reference sequence). The CDR3 DNA is TGTGCCAGCGGCCAGGGACTAGCGGGAGGAAGAGAGACCCAGTACTTC. Protein sequence: CASGQGLAGGRETQYF.

This clonotype occurred a few times. The genes are TRBV7-2 and TRBJ2-1; 10 positions match TRBD2. The CDR3 runs 16 residues. The germline gives CDR1 SGHTA, CDR2 FQGNSA. V gave up 4 bases and J gave up 13 bases; unmatched junction bases: 16. In DNA form, the CDR3 reads TGTGCCAGCAGCTCCTTGAGGAGCGGGGGGGGATGGACTCAGTTCTTC. As protein: CASSSLRSGGGWTQFF.

The genes are TRBV15 and TRBJ1-5; unclear D gene. This CDR3 region has 14 residues. Per germline, CDR1 LNHNV and CDR2 YYDKDF (reference sequence). V lost 1 base and J 7 bases, leaving 11 bases between the germline ends. CDR3 protein: CATSRAGKGQPQHF. In DNA, the CDR3 is TGTGCCACCAGCAGAGCGGGGAAAGGGCAGCCCCAGCATTTT.

This clonotype was recorded only once. The junction differs from germline at one of its ends, possibly a read error. The chain combines TRBV4-1 with TRBJ1-2; 7 bases align to TRBD1. This CDR3 spans 17 amino acids. Germline assignment: CDR1 MGHRA and CDR2 YSYEKL. The CDR3 sequence: CASSQGLGGQSKYGYTF. The DNA for the CDR3 is TGCGCCAGCAGCCAAGGGTTAGGGGGACAGTCTAAATATGGCTACACCTTC.

This clonotype was counted at least ten times. An end of the junction differs from the germline gene, which may be a read error. The V and J genes are TRBV6-5 and TRBJ2-6; tentative D call: TRBD1 (6 bases). The CDR3 is 17 residues long. CDR1 is MNHEY, CDR2 SVGAGI, per germline. In DNA, the CDR3 is TGTGCCAGCAGTTCCTCAACAGGGAACTCTGAGGCCAACGTCCTGACTTTC. Encoded protein: CASSSSTGNSEANVLTF.

This clonotype has only a few counts. The genes are TRBV6-2 or TRBV6-3 and TRBJ2-7; D is uncertain. CDR1 and CDR2 from the germline V gene are MNHEY and SVGEGT. The CDR3 has 12 amino acids. V was trimmed by 6 bases and J by 2 bases, leaving 8 bases between them. In nucleotides, the CDR3 is TGTGCCAGCAGGACGGACCCCTACGAGCAGTACTTC. It specifies CASRTDPYEQYF.

The V and J genes are TRBV18 and TRBJ2-7; TRBD2 matches 13 bases. CDR3 length: 17 amino acids. J lost 6 bases, V lost 6 bases, and 14 bases had no gene match. Germline lookup yields CDR1 KGHSH and CDR2 LQKENI. The CDR3 nucleotides are TGTGCCAGCTCGAACGGGGCCGGGACTAGCGGGGCCCGCGAGCAGTACTTC. Amino acid sequence: CASSNGAGTSGAREQYF.

The chain is built from TRBV13 and TRBJ1-1; D is unresolved. Trimming shortened V by 5 bases and J by 1 base, and 11 bases separated the two germline ends. Germline CDR1 and CDR2: PRHDT and FYEKMQ (reference sequence). The CDR3 runs 14 residues. DNA of the CDR3: TGTGCCAGCAGCCTCGAAACACCGAACACTGAAGCTTTCTTT. It codes for CASSLETPNTEAFF.

This clonotype was counted between two and nine times. The chain is built from TRBV5-1 and TRBJ2-7; 15 bases align to TRBD2. The junction had 5 bases not matched to a gene; V was cut back by 4 bases and J by 6 bases. CDR1 is SGHRS, CDR2 YFSETQ, per germline. The CDR3 has 15 amino acids. The DNA for the CDR3 is TGCGCCAGCAGCGGACTAGCGGGGGGGCACGTCGAGCAGTACTTC. Translating gives CASSGLAGGHVEQYF.

This clonotype came up once. The V call is TRBV5-1, the J call TRBJ2-1; 9 bases map to TRBD2. After removal of 4 bases from V and 5 bases from J, the junction contained 7 bases not matched to a gene. This CDR3 contains 15 residues. The germline gives CDR1 SGHRS, CDR2 YFSETQ. The CDR3 loop is CASSVATSGNNEQFF. The DNA of the CDR3 is TGCGCCAGCAGCGTGGCGACTAGCGGAAACAATGAGCAGTTCTTC.

The rearrangement links TRBV20-1 to TRBJ2-7; 8 bases map to TRBD2. The CDR3 consists of 14 residues. Germline V gives CDR1 DFQATT, CDR2 SNEGSKA (reference sequence). V lost 5 bases and J lost 3; bases outside the gene matches: 9. The CDR3 loop reads CSAEGRGGYYEQYF. The CDR3 bases are TGCAGTGCTGAGGGACGGGGGGGCTACTACGAGCAGTACTTC.

The rearrangement uses TRBV11-2 and TRBJ2-7, with TRBD2 matching over 12 bases. The CDR3 is 15 residues long. Per germline, CDR1 SGHAT and CDR2 FQNNGV. After removal of 8 bases from V and 2 bases from J, the junction contained 7 bases not matched to a gene. The CDR3 is CASARGLAGPYEQYF. CDR3 bases: TGTGCCAGCGCCAGGGGACTAGCGGGTCCCTACGAGCAGTACTTC.

Regarding this clonotype: The junction departs from germline at one end; a sequencing error may be responsible. The V call is TRBV20-1, the J call TRBJ2-7, with a tentative D call TRBD1 (5 bases). Germline CDR1 reads DFQATT; CDR2 reads SNEGSKA (reference sequence). This CDR3 has 13 residues. The CDR3: CSVREQVRYEQYF. CDR3 nucleotides: TGCAGTGTTAGAGAACAGGTACGCTACGAGCAGTACTTC.